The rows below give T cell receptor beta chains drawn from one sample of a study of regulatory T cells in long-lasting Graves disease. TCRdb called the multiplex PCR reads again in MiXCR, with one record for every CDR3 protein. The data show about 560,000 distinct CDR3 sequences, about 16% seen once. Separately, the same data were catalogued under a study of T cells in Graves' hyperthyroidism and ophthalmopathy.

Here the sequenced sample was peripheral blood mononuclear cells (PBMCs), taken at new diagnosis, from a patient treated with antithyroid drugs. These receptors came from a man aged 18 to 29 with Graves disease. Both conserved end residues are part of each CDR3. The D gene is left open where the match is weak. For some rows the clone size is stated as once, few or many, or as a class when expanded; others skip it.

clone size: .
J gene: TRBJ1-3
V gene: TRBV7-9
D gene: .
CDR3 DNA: TGTGCCAGCAGCTTAGCAAAAGGGATCGGAAACACCATATATTTT
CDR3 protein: CASSLAKGIGNTIYF

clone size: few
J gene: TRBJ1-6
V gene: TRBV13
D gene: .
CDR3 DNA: TGTGCCAGCAGCCCGGGCTACAGGGCCTATAATTCACCCCTCCACTTT
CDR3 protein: CASSPGYRAYNSPLHF

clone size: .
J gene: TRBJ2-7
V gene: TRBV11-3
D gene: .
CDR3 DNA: TGTGCCAGCAGCGTTCGACAGCCCGCCTACGAGCAGTACTTC
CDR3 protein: CASSVRQPAYEQYF

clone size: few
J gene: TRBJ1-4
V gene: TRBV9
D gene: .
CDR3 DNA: TGTGCCAGCAGCCTTCAGGACAGTAATGAAAAACTGTTTTTT
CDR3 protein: CASSLQDSNEKLFF

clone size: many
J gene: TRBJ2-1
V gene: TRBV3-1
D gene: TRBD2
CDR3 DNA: TGTGCCAGCAGCCTGGGACTAGTTTACTACAATGAGCAGTTCTTC
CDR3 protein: CASSLGLVYYNEQFF

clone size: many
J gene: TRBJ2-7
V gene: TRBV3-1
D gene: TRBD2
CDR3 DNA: TGTGCCAGCAGCCAAGGCCTCCTAGCGGGAGGGCCCGAGCAGTACTTC
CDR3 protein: CASSQGLLAGGPEQYF

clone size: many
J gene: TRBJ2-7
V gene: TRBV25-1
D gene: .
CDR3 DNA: TGTGCCAGCACCGGAGGCTACGAGCAGTACTTC
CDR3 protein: CASTGGYEQYF

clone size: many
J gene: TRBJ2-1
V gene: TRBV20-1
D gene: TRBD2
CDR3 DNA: TGCAGTGCTAGAGGACTAGCTTGGGGGGGGGTTGAGCAGTTCTTC
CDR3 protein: CSARGLAWGGVEQFF

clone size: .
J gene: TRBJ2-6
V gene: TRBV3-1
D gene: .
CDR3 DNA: TGTGCCAGCAGCCAAGTGAGCGGGCATTTGGCTGGGGCCAACGTCCTGACTTTC
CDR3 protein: CASSQVSGHLAGANVLTF

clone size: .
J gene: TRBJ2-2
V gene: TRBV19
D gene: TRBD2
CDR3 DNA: TGTGCCAGTAGTAAAGCGGGAGTTAGGGTTGGCGGGGAGCTGTTTTTT
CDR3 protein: CASSKAGVRVGGELFF

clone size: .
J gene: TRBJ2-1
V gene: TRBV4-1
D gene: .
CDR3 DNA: TGCGCCAGCAGCCCTGGGGGAGGGGGCAAAGGTCTGCTTTACAATGAGCAGTTCTTC
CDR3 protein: CASSPGGGGKGLLYNEQFF

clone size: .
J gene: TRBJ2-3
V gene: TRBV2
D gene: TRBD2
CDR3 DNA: TGTGCCAGCCCCGGGACTAGCGTTCCAGATACGCAGTATTTT
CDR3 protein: CASPGTSVPDTQYF

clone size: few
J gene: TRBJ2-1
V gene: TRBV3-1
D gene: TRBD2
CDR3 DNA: TGTGCCAGCAGCCAAGATCCGGCTAGCGGGGGCAATGAGCAGTTCTTC
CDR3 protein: CASSQDPASGGNEQFF

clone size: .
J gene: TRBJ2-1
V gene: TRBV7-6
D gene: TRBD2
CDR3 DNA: TGTGCCAGCAGCTTAGAAGCGGCGGGAGTGCCCGAGCAGTTCTTC
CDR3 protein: CASSLEAAGVPEQFF

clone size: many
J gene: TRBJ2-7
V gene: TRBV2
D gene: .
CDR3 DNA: TGTGCCAGCAGTGATCATCCGGCAGGCTACGAGCAGTACTTC
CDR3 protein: CASSDHPAGYEQYF

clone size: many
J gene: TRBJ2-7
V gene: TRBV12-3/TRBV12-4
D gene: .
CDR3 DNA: TGTGCCAGCAGCCCGACGGGGACTTGGTTTCGTTACGAGCAGTACTTC
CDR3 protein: CASSPTGTWFRYEQYF

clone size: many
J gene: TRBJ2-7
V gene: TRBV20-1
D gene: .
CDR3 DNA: TGCAGTGCTAGACGCAGGGCCACCTACGAGCAGTACTTC
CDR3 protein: CSARRRATYEQYF

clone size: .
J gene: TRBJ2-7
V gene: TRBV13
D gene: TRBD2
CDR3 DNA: TGTGCCAGCAGCTTTACGGGGGGGAAAGCGGGAGGGTACGAGCAGTACTTC
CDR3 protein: CASSFTGGKAGGYEQYF

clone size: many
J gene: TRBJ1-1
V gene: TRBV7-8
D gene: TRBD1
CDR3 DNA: TGTGCCAGCGGGGGGACAGGGGGCCACACTGAAGCTTTCTTT
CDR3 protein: CASGGTGGHTEAFF

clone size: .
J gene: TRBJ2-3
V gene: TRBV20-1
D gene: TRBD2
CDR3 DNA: TGCAGTGCGGCTGGTCCTAGCGGGACCACAGATACGCAGTATTTT
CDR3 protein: CSAAGPSGTTDTQYF

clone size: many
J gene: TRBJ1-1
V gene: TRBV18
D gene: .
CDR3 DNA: TGTGCCAGCTCACCACCGAGCAGGGGACTTTACGAAGCTTTCTTT
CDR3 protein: CASSPPSRGLYEAFF

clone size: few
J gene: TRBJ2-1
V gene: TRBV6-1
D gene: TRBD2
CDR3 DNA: TGTGCCAGCAGTGAATCTAGCGGGGAAATTGGGTACAATGAGCAGTTCTTC
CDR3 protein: CASSESSGEIGYNEQFF

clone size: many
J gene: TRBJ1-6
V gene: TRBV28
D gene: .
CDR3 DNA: TGTGCCAGCAGTCCGGGCCCCTGGGGAGTTTCACCCCTCCACTTT
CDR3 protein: CASSPGPWGVSPLHF

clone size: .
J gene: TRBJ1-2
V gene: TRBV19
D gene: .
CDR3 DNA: TGTGCCAGTAGTATAGTAGGGGCTGGTGGCTATGGCTACACCTTC
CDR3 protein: CASSIVGAGGYGYTF

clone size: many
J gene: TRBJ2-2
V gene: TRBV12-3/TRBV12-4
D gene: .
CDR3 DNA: TGTGCCAGCAGGCCCGGCGGTCCGAACACCGGGGAGCTGTTTTTT
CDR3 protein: CASRPGGPNTGELFF

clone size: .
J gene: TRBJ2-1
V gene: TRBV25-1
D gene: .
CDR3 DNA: TGTGCCAGCAGTGACCAGCCCGGAGGGCGCAACCGGGGGCAGTTCTTC
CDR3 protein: CASSDQPGGRNRGQFF

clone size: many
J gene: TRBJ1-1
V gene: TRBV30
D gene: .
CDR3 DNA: TGTGCCTGGAGTGGAAGGGGAGTGACTGAAGCTTTCTTT
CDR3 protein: CAWSGRGVTEAFF

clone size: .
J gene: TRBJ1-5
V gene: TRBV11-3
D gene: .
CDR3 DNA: TGTGCCAGCAGCTATAGCCACTGCTATAGCAATCAGCCCCAGCATTTT
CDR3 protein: CASSYSHCYSNQPQHF

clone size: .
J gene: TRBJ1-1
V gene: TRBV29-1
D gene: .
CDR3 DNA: TGCAGCGTTGAACTGAGGAAATCACTGGTTTTTCCATCCCTGAACACTGAAGCTTTCTTT
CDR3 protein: CSVELRKSLVFPSLNTEAFF

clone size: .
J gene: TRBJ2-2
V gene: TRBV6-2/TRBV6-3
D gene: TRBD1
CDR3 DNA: TGTGCCACAAGGACAGGGGGCGAGACCGGGGAGCTGTTTTTT
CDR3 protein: CATRTGGETGELFF

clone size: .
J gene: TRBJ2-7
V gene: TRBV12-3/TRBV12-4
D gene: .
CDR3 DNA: TGTGCCAGCATGGGGCCTCCCTCCTACGAGCAGTACTTC
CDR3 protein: CASMGPPSYEQYF

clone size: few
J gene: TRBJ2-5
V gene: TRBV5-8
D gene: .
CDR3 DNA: TGTGCCAGCAGCTTGACGTTAGCAGAGACCCAGTACTTC
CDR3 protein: CASSLTLAETQYF

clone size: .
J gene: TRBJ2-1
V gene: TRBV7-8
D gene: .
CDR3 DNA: TGTGCCAGCAGCTTACGGCAGGCCAACTACAATGAGCAGTTCTTC
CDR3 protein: CASSLRQANYNEQFF

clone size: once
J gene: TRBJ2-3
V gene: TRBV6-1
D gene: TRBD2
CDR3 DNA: TGTGCCAGCAGGGATAGCGGGAGCCCAGATACGCAGTATTTT
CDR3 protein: CASRDSGSPDTQYF

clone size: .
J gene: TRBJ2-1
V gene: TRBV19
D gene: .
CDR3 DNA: TGTGCCAGTAGTAAGGAGGGCTTCGATGAGCAGTTCTTC
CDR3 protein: CASSKEGFDEQFF

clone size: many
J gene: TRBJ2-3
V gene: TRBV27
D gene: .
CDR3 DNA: TGTGCCAGCAGTTCCGCCGGCGATACGCAGTATTTT
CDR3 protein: CASSSAGDTQYF

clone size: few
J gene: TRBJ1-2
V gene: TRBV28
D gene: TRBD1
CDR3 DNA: TGTGCCAGCAGTACTACAGGGGGCCCTAACTATGGCTACACCTTC
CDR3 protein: CASSTTGGPNYGYTF

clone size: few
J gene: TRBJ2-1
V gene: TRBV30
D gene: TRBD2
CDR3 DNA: TGTGCCTGGAGGGGTTCCATAGCGGGAGGGACCTTAACCTACAATGAGCAGTTCTTC
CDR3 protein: CAWRGSIAGGTLTYNEQFF

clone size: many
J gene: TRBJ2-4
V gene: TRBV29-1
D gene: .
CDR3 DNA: TGCAGCGGAACTATGGGCGGAGAAAACATTCAGTACTTC
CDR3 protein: CSGTMGGENIQYF

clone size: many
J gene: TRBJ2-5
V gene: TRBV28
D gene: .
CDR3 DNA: TGTGCCAGCAGTTTTGGGCGCCAAGAGACCCAGTACTTC
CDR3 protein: CASSFGRQETQYF